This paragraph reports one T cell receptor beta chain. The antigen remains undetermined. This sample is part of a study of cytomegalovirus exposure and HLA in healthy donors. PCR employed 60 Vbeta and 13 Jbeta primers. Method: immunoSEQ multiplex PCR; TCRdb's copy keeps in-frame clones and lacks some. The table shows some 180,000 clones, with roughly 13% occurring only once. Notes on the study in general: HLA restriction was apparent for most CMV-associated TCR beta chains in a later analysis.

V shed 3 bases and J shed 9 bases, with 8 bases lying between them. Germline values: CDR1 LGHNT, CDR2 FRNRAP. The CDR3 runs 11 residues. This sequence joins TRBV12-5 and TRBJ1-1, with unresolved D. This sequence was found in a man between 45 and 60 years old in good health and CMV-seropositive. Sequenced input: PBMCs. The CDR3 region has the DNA TGTGCTAGTGGTTTCGAGGGAAAAGCTTTCTTT. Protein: CASGFEGKAFF.